This TCR beta chain emerged from a study of blood T cell repertoires in COVID-19. Background on the study: Samples came from the United States, Italy and Spain, spanning acute and convalescent COVID-19. From T cells, B-cell-depleted T cells, or PBMCs came the material, which was cDNA or gDNA.

Here immunoSEQ multiplex PCR was the method, and the copy in TCRdb shows in-frame clones only, minus some. The sample yields approximately 240,000 clones, 82% seen once. This CDR3 spans 14 amino acids. Trimming cost V 6 bases and J 0 bases, with 12 bases left between them. From germline, CDR1 is SGHNT and CDR2 YYREEE (reference sequence). The clonotype was recovered from a woman aged 80 or older with active or convalescent COVID-19. The chain employs TRBV5-4 and TRBJ1-2; D gene uncertain. The sample taken for sequencing was peripheral blood. CDR3 region: CASIQRGANYGYTF. The CDR3 DNA sequence: TGTGCCAGCATCCAGCGGGGAGCTAACTATGGCTACACCTTC.